These 24 T cell receptor beta chains came from one sample sequenced in a study of shared clonotypes between healthy human individuals. Sequencing was performed with immunoSEQ multiplex PCR; in TCRdb, only in-frame clones are kept and a portion is missing. This repertoire shows 2.5 million or so clones, roughly nine tenths found once; its top ten account for 0.11% to 0.15%. Sequenced material: naive CD4+ T cells sorted from blood. Subset described: CD45RA+ positively selected. These receptors originate from a man aged 18 to 30 in good health.

V usage is TRBV11-3 and J usage is TRBJ2-1; possible D gene TRBD2, 6 bases. The CDR3 has 17 residues. V shed 5 bases and J shed 7 bases, with 24 bases lying between them. The germline V gene encodes CDR1 SGHNT and CDR2 YENEEA. The CDR3 DNA follows: TGTGCCAGCAGCCCCGGGGGTGCAGGGCGGGCGATGAATGAGCAGTTCTTC. It yields the protein CASSPGGAGRAMNEQFF.

This chain connects TRBV10-3 to TRBJ2-2, with 11 bases identical to TRBD2. CDR1 is ENHRY and CDR2 is SYGVKD in the germline V gene. The CDR3 has 16 residues. V was clipped by 6 bases and J by 3 bases; unmatched bases: 6. The CDR3 nucleotides read TGTGCCATCAGCTTAGCGGGAGGGGCGGACACCGGGGAGCTGTTTTTT. It codes for CAISLAGGADTGELFF.

The chain carries TRBV5-4 and TRBJ1-2, with 8 positions matching TRBD1. The germline V gene has CDR1 SGHNT and CDR2 YYREEE (reference sequence). CDR3 length: 14 amino acids. The junction had 9 bases not matched to a gene; V was cut back by 4 bases and J by 7 bases. CDR3 region: CASSLDRANRGYTF. Written as DNA, the CDR3 is TGTGCCAGCAGCCTGGACAGGGCGAATCGTGGCTACACCTTC. Full variable domain (missing parts from reference TRBV5-4 and TRBJ1-2): ETGVTQSPTHLIKTRGQQVTLRCSSQSGHNTVSWYQQALGQGPQFIFQYYREEENGRGNFPPRFSGLQFPNYSSELNVNALELDDSALYLCASSLDRANRGYTFGSGTRLTVV.

This sequence joins TRBV11-2 and TRBJ1-1, with 10 bases lining up with TRBD1. The V and J ends lost 3 bases and 8 bases, in that order; junction bases with no gene match: 12. This CDR3 region has 16 residues. Germline values: CDR1 SGHAT, CDR2 FQNNGV. CDR3 sequence: CASSFSGTGADREAFF. In DNA, the CDR3 is TGTGCCAGCAGCTTCTCCGGGACAGGGGCAGATAGGGAAGCTTTCTTT.

This sequence joins TRBV19 and TRBJ2-3; 7 bases are shared with TRBD2. This CDR3 is 16 amino acids long. V lost 5 bases, J lost 3 bases, and 11 bases stayed unmatched. Germline V lookup: CDR1 LNHDA, CDR2 SQIVND (reference sequence). The CDR3 here is CASSLTRGSWTDTQYF. CDR3 sequence (DNA): TGTGCCAGTAGTCTTACTCGCGGGAGTTGGACAGATACGCAGTATTTT.

The chain is built from TRBV6-6 and TRBJ1-5; D unclear. Trimming left V 2 bases short and J 5 bases short, with 13 bases between. The CDR3 covers 15 residues. CDR1 and CDR2 from the germline V gene are MNHNY and SVGAGI (reference sequence). In DNA, the CDR3 is TGTGCCAGCAGTTACGTCCGGGGTTCGCATCAGCCCCAGCATTTT. The encoded protein is CASSYVRGSHQPQHF.

Comments on this clone: The sample has other DNA sequences that encode this CDR3 too. The chain combines TRBV6-1 with TRBJ1-5; D is unresolved. Trimming pared 2 bases from V and 0 bases from J, leaving 5 bases between. CDR1 and CDR2 from the germline V gene are MNHNS and SASEGT. The CDR3 has 14 amino acids. The CDR3, as DNA: TGTGCCAGCAGTGAAATGGGTAGCAATCAGCCCCAGCATTTT. This sequence encodes CASSEMGSNQPQHF.

As concerns this clone: The same CDR3 also results from other DNA sequences found in this sample. The V call is TRBV7-2, the J call TRBJ2-3; 9 nucleotides match TRBD2. The CDR3 runs to 15 residues. Germline-derived CDR1 and CDR2 are SGHTA and FQGNSA. The trim removed 3 bases at V and 4 bases at J, leaving 5 bases unmatched. CDR3 sequence (DNA): TGTGCCAGCAGCTTGGTAGCGGGAGTTGCAGATACGCAGTATTTT. Its protein is CASSLVAGVADTQYF.

With respect to this clone: The sample holds other DNA sequences that translate to the same CDR3. The gene calls are TRBV5-1 and TRBJ2-3; no definite D call. CDR3 length: 13 residues. Germline CDR1 is SGHRS and CDR2 is YFSETQ. V lost 0 bases, J lost 2 bases, and 4 bases lay in between. The CDR3 is CASSLGTTDTQYF. CDR3 coding DNA: TGCGCCAGCAGCTTGGGGACCACAGATACGCAGTATTTT.

The V and J genes are TRBV19 and TRBJ1-1; D not resolved. This CDR3 region has 14 residues. The germline gives CDR1 LNHDA, CDR2 SQIVND (reference sequence). V lost 3 bases and J 0 bases, leaving 8 bases between the germline ends. CDR3 nucleotides: TGTGCCAGTAGTATTTCCCTATTGAACACTGAAGCTTTCTTT. Protein: CASSISLLNTEAFF.

V usage is TRBV13 and J usage is TRBJ2-1; 10 bases map to TRBD2. Germline loops: CDR1 PRHDT, CDR2 FYEKMQ (reference sequence). Unmatched junction bases numbered 8, after V lost 4 bases and J lost 8 bases. The CDR3 is made up of 15 amino acids. Here the CDR3 DNA reads TGTGCCAGCAGCTGGGGGGGACTAGCGATCGATGAGCAGTTCTTC. Translation gives CASSWGGLAIDEQFF.

The genes are TRBV5-4 and TRBJ2-3, with D possibly TRBD2 on 5 matching bases. The germline gives CDR1 SGHNT, CDR2 YYREEE (reference sequence). The V and J ends lost 4 bases and 4 bases respectively, with 13 bases between them. The CDR3 runs 14 residues. The CDR3 is CASSVETGADTQYF. CDR3 in DNA: TGTGCCAGCAGCGTGGAAACCGGGGCAGATACGCAGTATTTT.

The rearrangement joins TRBV6-1 to TRBJ2-3; TRBD2 is a possible D gene (5 bases). Per the germline V gene, CDR1 is MNHNS and CDR2 is SASEGT. V was cut by 4 bases and J by 1 base, with 12 bases left in between. This CDR3 region has 15 residues. The CDR3 sequence is CASSVRVSGTDTQYF. The CDR3 DNA follows: TGTGCCAGCAGTGTGAGGGTTTCGGGCACAGATACGCAGTATTTT.

The V and J genes are TRBV30 and TRBJ1-4; D unclear. Trimming removed 4 bases at V and 3 bases at J, with 9 bases between. CDR1 is GTSNPN, CDR2 SVGIG, per germline (reference sequence). The length of the CDR3 is 13 residues. CDR3 nucleotides: TGTGCCTGGAATGCCGCATCTAATGAAAAACTGTTTTTT. Amino acid sequence: CAWNAASNEKLFF.

This clone was seen only once. The chain couples TRBV2 to TRBJ2-4; 7 nucleotides agree with TRBD1. This CDR3 contains 14 residues. V was pared by 5 bases and J by 5 bases, with 6 bases of the junction left unmatched. Germline V gene sequence: CDR1 SNHLY, CDR2 FYNNEI. The CDR3 region is CASSIDRAQNIQYF. The CDR3 DNA sequence: TGTGCCAGCAGTATAGACAGGGCTCAAAACATTCAGTACTTC.

In its sample, this clone was seen once. This same CDR3 is encoded by further DNA sequences in the sample. CDR3 sequence reads: CASSVGSSGANVLTF. CDR3 bases: TGTGCCAGCAGCGTAGGTAGCTCTGGGGCCAACGTCCTGACTTTC. The chain employs TRBV9 and TRBJ2-6, with no clear D. V was trimmed by 0 bases and J by 0 bases, leaving 4 bases between them. Per the germline V gene, CDR1 is SGDLS and CDR2 is YYNGEE. The CDR3 sequence is 15 residues long. Full variable domain (rest looked up from reference TRBV9 and TRBJ2-6): DSGVTQTPKHLITATGQRVTLRCSPRSGDLSVYWYQQSLDQGLQFLIQYYNGEERAKGNILERFSAQQFPDLHSELNLSSLELGDSALYFCASSVGSSGANVLTFGAGSRLTVL.

This chain links TRBV28 with TRBJ1-4, with D perhaps matching TRBD1 (5 bases). This CDR3 contains 15 residues. The V and J ends lost 7 bases and 0 bases respectively, with 12 bases between them. CDR1 MDHEN and CDR2 SYDVKM come from the germline V gene. For the CDR3, the DNA is TGTGCCAGCACCGGTGGGGGTTCAACTAATGAAAAACTGTTTTTT. Translated: CASTGGGSTNEKLFF.

Regarding this clone: In the same sample, other DNA sequences code for this CDR3. This chain links TRBV10-1 with TRBJ2-5; 11 nucleotides line up with TRBD2. Trimming took 5 bases from V and 5 from J; bases not matched to a gene: 1. Germline V gene lookup returns CDR1 WNHNN and CDR2 SYGVQD (reference sequence). The CDR3 is made up of 13 amino acids. CDR3 DNA sequence: TGCGCCAGCAGTCGACTAGCGGGGGAGACCCAGTACTTC. It specifies CASSRLAGETQYF.

V and J are TRBV6-5 and TRBJ2-7; D uncertain. The CDR3 runs to 13 residues. Trimming stripped 5 bases from V and 6 bases from J, with 14 bases between. Germline CDR1 MNHEY, CDR2 SVGAGI. CDR3 nucleotide sequence: TGTGCCAGCAGTGCGACTGGATCTCTCGAGCAGTACTTC. The encoded protein is CASSATGSLEQYF.

This chain uses TRBV4-1 with TRBJ2-5; D unresolved. Germline CDR1 is MGHRA and CDR2 is YSYEKL. The CDR3 has 13 residues. Trimming removed 4 bases at V and 5 bases at J, with 11 bases between. Here the CDR3 reads CASSPGWWETQYF. For the CDR3, the DNA is TGCGCCAGCAGCCCCGGATGGTGGGAGACCCAGTACTTC.

Concerning this clone: This sample also contains other DNA sequences that code for the same CDR3. The chain joins TRBV18 to TRBJ1-4; D is ambiguous. V lost 0 bases to trimming and J lost 0 bases, with 8 bases between them. The CDR3 sequence is 16 residues long. Germline CDR1 KGHSH, CDR2 LQKENI. The CDR3 region has the DNA TGTGCCAGCTCACCACCGGGTCAGGCAACTAATGAAAAACTGTTTTTT. Translating gives CASSPPGQATNEKLFF.

The chain is built from TRBV2 and TRBJ1-4; D is unresolved. The length of the CDR3 is 14 residues. V was shortened by 6 bases and J by 8 bases, with 16 bases between the two germline ends. Germline V gene sequence: CDR1 SNHLY, CDR2 FYNNEI. CDR3 loop: CASSEGIVGEKLFF. In DNA form, the CDR3 reads TGTGCCAGCAGCGAGGGAATTGTCGGCGAAAAACTGTTTTTT. Variable domain in full (rest from reference TRBV2 and TRBJ1-4): EPEVTQTPSHQVTQMGQEVILRCVPISNHLYFYWYRQILGQKVEFLVSFYNNEISEKSEIFDDQFSVERPDGSNFTLKIRSTKLEDSAMYFCASSEGIVGEKLFFGSGTQLSVL.

The CDR3 region has the DNA TGTGCCAGCAGCTTAGAGAGGGATCGCGAGCAGTACTTC. It yields the protein CASSLERDREQYF. The chain carries TRBV5-4 and TRBJ2-7; D may be TRBD2 (5 bases). V lost 2 bases, J lost 6 bases, and 12 bases lay in between. Germline CDR1 reads SGHNT; CDR2 reads YYREEE (reference sequence). This CDR3 is 13 amino acids long.

The chain is built from TRBV7-9 and TRBJ2-2, with 9 bases identical to TRBD1. The length of the CDR3 is 15 residues. V lost 5 bases and J lost 9; bases outside the gene matches: 10. Germline-derived CDR1 and CDR2 are SEHNR and FQNEAQ (reference sequence). The CDR3 region has the DNA TGTGCCAGCAGCGTTCCCGGGACAGGGTCCCGGGAGCTGTTTTTT. Amino acids: CASSVPGTGSRELFF.